This T cell receptor beta chain was sequenced for a study of cytomegalovirus exposure and HLA in healthy donors. Using immunoSEQ multiplex PCR, the repertoire was profiled, and TCRdb retains in-frame clones only, with some absent. The sample holds around 300,000 clones, roughly 90% seen once. This clone came up a few times. Trimming cost V 0 bases and J 7 bases; bases outside gene matches: 10. CDR3 length: 16 residues. Germline lookup yields CDR1 MNHEY and CDR2 SMNVEV (reference sequence). Material: PBMCs. This chain joins TRBV27 and TRBJ2-7; TRBD2 matches at 9 bases. This sequence originates from a woman aged 18-29 years in good health and CMV-seronegative. This CDR3 is CASSLSGVAGEFEQYF. CDR3 DNA: TGTGCCAGCAGTTTATCGGGTGTAGCGGGAGAATTTGAGCAGTACTTC.